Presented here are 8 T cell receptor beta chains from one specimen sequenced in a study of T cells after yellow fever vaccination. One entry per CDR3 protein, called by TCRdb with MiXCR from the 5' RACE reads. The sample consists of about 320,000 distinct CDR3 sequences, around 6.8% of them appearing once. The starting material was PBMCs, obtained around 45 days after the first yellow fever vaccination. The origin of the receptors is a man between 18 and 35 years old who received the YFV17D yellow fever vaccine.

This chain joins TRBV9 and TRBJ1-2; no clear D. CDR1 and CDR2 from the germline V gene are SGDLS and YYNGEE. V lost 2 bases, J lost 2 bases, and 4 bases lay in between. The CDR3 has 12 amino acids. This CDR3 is CASSVGNYGYTF. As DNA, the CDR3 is TGTGCCAGCAGCGTGGGGAACTATGGCTACACCTTC.

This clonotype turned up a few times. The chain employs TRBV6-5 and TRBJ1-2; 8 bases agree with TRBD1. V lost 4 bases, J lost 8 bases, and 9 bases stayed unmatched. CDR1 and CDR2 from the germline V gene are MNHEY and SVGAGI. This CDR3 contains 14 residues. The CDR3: CASSSGTGFGGYTF. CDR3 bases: TGTGCCAGCAGTTCCGGGACAGGTTTCGGGGGCTACACCTTC.

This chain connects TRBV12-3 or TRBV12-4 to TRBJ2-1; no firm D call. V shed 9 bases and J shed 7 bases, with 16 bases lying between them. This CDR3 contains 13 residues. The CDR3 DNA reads TGTGCCAGTTCCCGGGTCCTCTTTAATGAGCAGTTCTTC. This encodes CASSRVLFNEQFF.

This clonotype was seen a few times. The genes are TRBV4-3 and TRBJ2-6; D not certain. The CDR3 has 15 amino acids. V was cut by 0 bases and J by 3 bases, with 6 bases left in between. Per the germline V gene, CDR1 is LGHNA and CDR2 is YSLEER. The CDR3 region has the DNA TGCGCCAGCAGCCAAGATGGGTTTGGGGCCAACGTCCTGACTTTC. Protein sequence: CASSQDGFGANVLTF.

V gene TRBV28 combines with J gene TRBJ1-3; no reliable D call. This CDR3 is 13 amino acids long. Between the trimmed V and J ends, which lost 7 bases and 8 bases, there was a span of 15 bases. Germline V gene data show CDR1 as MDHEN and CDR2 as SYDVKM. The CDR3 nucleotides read TGTGCCAGCATCTCCTCTAGGAGAGACACCATATATTTT. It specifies CASISSRRDTIYF.

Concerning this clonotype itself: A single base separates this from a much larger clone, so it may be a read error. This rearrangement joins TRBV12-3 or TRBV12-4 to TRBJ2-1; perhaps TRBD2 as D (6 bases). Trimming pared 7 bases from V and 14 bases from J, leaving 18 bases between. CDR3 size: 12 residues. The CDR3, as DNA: TGTGCCAGCACCTCAGGAGGGATTAGGAAGTTCTTC. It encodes CASTSGGIRKFF.

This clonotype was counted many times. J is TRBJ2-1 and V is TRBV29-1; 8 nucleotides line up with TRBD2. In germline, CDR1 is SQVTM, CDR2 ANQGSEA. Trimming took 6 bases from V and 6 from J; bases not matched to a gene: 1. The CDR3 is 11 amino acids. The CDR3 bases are TGCAGCGTAGCGGGGGTCAATGAGCAGTTCTTC. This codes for CSVAGVNEQFF.

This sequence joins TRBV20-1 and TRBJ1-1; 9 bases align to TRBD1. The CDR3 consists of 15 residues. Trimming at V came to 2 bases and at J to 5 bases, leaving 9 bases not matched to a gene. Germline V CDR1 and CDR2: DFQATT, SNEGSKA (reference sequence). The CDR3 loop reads CSARTGGTVRTEAFF. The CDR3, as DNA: TGCAGTGCTAGAACAGGGGGCACGGTGAGGACTGAAGCTTTCTTT.